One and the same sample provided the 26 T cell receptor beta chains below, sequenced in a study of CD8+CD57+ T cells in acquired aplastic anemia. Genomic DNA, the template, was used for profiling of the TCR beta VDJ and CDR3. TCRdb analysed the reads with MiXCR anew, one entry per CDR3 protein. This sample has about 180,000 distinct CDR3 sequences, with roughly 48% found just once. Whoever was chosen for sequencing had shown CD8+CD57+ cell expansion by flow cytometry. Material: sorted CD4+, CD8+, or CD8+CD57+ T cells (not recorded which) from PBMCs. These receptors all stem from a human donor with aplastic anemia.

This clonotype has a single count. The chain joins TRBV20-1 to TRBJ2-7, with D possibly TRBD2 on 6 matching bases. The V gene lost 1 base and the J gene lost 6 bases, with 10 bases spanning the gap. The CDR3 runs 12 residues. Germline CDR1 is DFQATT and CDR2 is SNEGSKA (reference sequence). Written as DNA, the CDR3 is TGCAGTGCTAGAGGGAGGGGCGCCGAGCAGTACTTC. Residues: CSARGRGAEQYF.

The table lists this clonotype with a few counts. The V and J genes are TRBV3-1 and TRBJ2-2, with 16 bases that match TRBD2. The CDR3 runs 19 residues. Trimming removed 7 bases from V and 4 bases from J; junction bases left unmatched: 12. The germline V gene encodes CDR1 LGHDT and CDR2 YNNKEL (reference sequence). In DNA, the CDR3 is TGTGCCAGCATTAGTACCGGGACTAGCGGGGGGGACCCCACCGGGGAGCTGTTTTTT. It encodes CASISTGTSGGDPTGELFF. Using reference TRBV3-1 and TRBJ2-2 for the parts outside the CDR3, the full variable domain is DTAVSQTPKYLVTQMGNDKSIKCEQNLGHDTMYWYKQDSKKFLKIMFSYNNKELIINETVPNRFSPKSPDKAHLNLHINSLELGDSAVYFCASISTGTSGGDPTGELFFGEGSRLTVL.

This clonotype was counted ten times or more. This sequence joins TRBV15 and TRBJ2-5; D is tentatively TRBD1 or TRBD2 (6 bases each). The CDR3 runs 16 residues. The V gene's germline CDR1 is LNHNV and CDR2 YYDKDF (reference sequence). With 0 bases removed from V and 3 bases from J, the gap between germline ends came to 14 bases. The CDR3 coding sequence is TGTGCCACCAGCAGAGAAGGGGGGCGAGGGGAAGAGACCCAGTACTTC. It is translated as CATSREGGRGEETQYF.

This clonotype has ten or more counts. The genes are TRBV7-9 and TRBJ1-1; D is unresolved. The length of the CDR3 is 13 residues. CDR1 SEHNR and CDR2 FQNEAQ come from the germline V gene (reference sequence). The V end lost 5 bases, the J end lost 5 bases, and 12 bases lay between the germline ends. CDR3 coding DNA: TGTGCCAGCAGCCTATACCGCGAGACTGAAGCTTTCTTT. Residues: CASSLYRETEAFF.

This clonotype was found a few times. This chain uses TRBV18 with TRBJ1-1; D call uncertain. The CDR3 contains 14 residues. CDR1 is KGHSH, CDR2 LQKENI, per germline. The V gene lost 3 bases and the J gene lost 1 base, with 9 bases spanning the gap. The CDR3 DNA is TGTGCCAGCTCACCCAGGCAGCAGAACACTGAAGCTTTCTTT. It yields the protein CASSPRQQNTEAFF.

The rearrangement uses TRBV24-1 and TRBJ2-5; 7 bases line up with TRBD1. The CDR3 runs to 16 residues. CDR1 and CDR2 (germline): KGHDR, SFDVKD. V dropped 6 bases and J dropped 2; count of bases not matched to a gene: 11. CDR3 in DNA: TGTGCCACCAGTCAGACAGGGAATGGGGAGCAAGAGACCCAGTACTTC. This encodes CATSQTGNGEQETQYF.

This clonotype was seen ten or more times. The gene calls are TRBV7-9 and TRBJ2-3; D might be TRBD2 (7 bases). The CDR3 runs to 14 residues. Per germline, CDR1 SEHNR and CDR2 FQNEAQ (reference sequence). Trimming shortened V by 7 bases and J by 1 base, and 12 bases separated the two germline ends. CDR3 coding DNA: TGTGCCAGCACTCAAGGGGGGGGCACAGATACGCAGTATTTT. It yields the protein CASTQGGGTDTQYF.

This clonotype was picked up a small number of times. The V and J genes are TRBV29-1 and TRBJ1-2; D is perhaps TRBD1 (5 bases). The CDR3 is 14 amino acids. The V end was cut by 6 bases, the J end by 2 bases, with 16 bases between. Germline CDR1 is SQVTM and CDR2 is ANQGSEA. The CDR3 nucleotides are TGCAGCGTCGGTGAGTGGGGCGAGAACTATGGCTACACCTTC. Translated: CSVGEWGENYGYTF.

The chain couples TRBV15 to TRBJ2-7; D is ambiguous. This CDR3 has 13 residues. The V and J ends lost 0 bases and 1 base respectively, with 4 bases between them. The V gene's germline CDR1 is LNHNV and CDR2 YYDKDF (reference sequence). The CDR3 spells CATSRDFSYEQYF. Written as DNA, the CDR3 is TGTGCCACCAGCAGAGATTTTTCCTACGAGCAGTACTTC.

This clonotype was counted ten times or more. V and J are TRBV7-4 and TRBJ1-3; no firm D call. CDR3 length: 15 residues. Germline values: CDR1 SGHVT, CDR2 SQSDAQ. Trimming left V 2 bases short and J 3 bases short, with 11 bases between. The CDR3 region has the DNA TGTGCCAGCAGCTTATTCTGGCAGTTTGGAAACACCATATATTTT. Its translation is CASSLFWQFGNTIYF.

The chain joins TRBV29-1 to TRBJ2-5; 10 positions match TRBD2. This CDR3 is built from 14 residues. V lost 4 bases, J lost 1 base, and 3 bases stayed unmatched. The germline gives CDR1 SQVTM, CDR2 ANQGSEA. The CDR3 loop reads CSVGIAGGQETQYF. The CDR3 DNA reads TGCAGCGTTGGCATAGCGGGGGGCCAAGAGACCCAGTACTTC.

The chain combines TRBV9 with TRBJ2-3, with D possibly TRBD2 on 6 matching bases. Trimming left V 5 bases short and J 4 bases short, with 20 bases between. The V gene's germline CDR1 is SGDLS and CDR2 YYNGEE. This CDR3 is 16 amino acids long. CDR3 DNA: TGTGCCAGCAGAGAAACGGGGGTTATCGATCCAGATACGCAGTATTTT. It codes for CASRETGVIDPDTQYF. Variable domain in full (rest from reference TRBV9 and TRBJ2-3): DSGVTQTPKHLITATGQRVTLRCSPRSGDLSVYWYQQSLDQGLQFLIQYYNGEERAKGNILERFSAQQFPDLHSELNLSSLELGDSALYFCASRETGVIDPDTQYFGPGTRLTVL.

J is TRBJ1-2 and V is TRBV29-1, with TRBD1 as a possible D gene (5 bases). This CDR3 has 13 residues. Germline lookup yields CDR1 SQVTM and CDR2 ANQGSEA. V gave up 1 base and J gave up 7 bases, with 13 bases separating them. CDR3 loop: CSVEGDGGGGYTF. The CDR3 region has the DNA TGCAGCGTTGAAGGGGACGGGGGGGGTGGCTACACCTTC.

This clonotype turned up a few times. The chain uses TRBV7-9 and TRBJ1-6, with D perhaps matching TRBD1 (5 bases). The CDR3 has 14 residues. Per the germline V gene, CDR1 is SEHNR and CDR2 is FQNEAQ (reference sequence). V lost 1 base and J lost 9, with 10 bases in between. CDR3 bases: TGTGCCAGCAGCTTAGGCAGGGATCGTTCACCCCTCCACTTT. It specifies CASSLGRDRSPLHF.

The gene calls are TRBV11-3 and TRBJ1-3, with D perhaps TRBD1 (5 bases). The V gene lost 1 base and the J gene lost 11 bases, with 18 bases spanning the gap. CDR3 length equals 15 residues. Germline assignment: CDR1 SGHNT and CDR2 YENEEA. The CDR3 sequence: CASSLVSTVGDAIYF. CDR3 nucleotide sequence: TGTGCCAGCAGCTTAGTAAGCACAGTCGGGGACGCCATATATTTT.

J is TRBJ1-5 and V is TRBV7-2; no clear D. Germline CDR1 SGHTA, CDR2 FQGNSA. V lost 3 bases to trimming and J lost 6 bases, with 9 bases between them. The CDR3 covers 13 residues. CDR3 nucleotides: TGTGCCAGCAGCTTTAGCGACGGTCAGCCCCAGCATTTT. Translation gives CASSFSDGQPQHF.

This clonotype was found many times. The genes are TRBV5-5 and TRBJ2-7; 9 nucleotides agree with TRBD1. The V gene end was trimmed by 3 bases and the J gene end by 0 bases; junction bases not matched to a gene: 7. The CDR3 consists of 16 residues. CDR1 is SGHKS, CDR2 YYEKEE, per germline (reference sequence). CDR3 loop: CASSYYGTGYSYEQYF. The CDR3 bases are TGTGCCAGCAGCTACTATGGGACAGGGTACTCCTACGAGCAGTACTTC.

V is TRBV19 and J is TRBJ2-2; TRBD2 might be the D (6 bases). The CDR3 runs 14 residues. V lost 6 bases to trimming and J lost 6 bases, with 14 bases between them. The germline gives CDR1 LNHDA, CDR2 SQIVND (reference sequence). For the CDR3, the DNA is TGTGCCAGTAGGCGGGACTTCAACTCCGGGGAGCTGTTTTTT. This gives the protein CASRRDFNSGELFF.

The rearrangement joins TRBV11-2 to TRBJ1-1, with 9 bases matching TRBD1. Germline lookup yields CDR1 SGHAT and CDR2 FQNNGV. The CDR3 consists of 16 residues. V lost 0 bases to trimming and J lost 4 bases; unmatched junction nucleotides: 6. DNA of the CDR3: TGTGCCAGCAGCTTAGATCTGACAGGGGGAGGCACTGAAGCTTTCTTT. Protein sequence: CASSLDLTGGGTEAFF.

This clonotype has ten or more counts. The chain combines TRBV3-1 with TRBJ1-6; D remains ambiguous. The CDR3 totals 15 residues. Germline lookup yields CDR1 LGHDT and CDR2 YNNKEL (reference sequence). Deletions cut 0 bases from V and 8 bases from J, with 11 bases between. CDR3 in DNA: TGTGCCAGCAGCCAAGAACACACGGGTTATTCACCCCTCCACTTT. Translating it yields CASSQEHTGYSPLHF.

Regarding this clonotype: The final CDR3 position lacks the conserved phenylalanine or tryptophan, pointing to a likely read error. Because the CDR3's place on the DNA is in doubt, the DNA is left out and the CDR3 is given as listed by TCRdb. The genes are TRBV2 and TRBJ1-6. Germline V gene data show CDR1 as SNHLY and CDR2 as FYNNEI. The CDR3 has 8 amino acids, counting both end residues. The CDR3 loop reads CASSALTA.

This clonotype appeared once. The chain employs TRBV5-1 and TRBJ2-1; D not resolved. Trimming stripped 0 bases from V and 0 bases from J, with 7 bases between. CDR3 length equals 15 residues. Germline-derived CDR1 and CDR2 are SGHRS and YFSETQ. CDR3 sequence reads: CASSLVAASYNEQFF. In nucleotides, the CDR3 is TGCGCCAGCAGCTTGGTGGCAGCCTCCTACAATGAGCAGTTCTTC.

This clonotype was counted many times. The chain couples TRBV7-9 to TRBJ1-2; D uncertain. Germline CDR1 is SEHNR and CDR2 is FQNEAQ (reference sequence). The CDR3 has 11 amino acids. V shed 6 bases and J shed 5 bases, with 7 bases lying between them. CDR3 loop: CASSIDYGYTF. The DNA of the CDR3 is TGTGCCAGCAGTATCGATTATGGCTACACCTTC. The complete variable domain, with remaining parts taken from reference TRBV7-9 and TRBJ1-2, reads DTGVSQNPRHKITKRGQNVTFRCDPISEHNRLYWYRQTLGQGPEFLTYFQNEAQLEKSRLLSDRFSAERPKGSFSTLEIQRTEQGDSAMYLCASSIDYGYTFGSGTRLTVV.

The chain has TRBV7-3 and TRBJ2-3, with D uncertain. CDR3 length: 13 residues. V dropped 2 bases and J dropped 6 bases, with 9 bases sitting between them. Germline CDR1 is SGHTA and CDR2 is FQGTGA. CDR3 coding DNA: TGTGCCAGCAGCTTACGTCCACAGGATACGCAGTATTTT. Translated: CASSLRPQDTQYF.

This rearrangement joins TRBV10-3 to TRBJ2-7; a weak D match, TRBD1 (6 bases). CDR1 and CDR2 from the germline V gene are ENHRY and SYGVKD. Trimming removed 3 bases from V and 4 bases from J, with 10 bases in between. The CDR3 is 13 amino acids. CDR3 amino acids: CAISDLGAYEQYF. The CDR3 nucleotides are TGTGCCATCAGTGATTTGGGGGCTTACGAGCAGTACTTC.

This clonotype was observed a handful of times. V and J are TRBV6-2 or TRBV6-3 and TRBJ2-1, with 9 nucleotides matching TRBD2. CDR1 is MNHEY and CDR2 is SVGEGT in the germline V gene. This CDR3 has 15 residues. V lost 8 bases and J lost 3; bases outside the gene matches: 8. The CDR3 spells CASGRAGGNYNEQFF. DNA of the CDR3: TGTGCCAGCGGAAGAGCGGGGGGCAACTACAATGAGCAGTTCTTC.